The subject of this entry is one T cell receptor beta chain. This CDR3 spans 17 amino acids. Germline loops: CDR1 MDHEN, CDR2 SYDVKM. The V end was cut by 6 bases, the J end by 9 bases, with 29 bases between. These data originate in a study of cytomegalovirus exposure and HLA in healthy donors. The repertoire was sequenced with immunoSEQ multiplex PCR; TCRdb's copy has only in-frame clones and lacks some. The sample records about 360,000 clones, about nine tenths being singletons. Material for sequencing was PBMCs. The TCR comes from a woman younger than 30 in good health and CMV-seronegative. The J gene is TRBJ2-5, the V gene TRBV28; D perhaps matches TRBD2 (6 bases). DNA for the CDR3: TGTGCCAGCAGCCCTTGGGGGAGGTCCCGACCCCTTCAGGCCCAGTACTTC. It encodes CASSPWGRSRPLQAQYF.